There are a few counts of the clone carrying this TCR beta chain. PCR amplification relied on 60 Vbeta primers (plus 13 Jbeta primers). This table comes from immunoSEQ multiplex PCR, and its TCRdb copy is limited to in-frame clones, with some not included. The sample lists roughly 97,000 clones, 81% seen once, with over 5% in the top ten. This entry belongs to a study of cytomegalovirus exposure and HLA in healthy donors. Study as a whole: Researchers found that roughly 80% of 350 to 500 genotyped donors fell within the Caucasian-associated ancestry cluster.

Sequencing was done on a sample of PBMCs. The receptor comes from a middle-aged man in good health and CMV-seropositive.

CDR3 in amino acids: CAWSVRGGGSGNSPLHF. DNA for the CDR3: TGTGCCTGGAGTGTACGTGGAGGGGGCTCGGGAAATTCACCCCTCCACTTT. V is TRBV30 and J is TRBJ1-6; 7 bases agree with TRBD1. The V segment lost 0 bases and the J segment 7 bases; nucleotides outside the gene matches: 12. This CDR3 has 17 residues. CDR1 and CDR2 from the germline V gene are GTSNPN and SVGIG (reference sequence).